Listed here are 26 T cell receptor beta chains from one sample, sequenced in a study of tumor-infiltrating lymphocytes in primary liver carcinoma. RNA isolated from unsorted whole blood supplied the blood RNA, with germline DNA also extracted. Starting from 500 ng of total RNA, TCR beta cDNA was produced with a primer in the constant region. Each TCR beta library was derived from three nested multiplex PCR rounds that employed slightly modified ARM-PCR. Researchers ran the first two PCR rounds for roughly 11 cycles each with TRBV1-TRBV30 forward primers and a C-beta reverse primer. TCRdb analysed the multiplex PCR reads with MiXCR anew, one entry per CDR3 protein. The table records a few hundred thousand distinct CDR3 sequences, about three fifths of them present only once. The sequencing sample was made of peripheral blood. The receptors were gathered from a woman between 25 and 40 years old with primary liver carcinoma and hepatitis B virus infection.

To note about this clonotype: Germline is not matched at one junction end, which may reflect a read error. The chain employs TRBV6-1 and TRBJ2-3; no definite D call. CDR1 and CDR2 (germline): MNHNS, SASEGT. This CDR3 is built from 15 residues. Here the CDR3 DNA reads TGTGCCAGCAGTCATCAATTCACCAGCACAGATATGCAGTATTTT. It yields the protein CASSHQFTSTDMQYF.

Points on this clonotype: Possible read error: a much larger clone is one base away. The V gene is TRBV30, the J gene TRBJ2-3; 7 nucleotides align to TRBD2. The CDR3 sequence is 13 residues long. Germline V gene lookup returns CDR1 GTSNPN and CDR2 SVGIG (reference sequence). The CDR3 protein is CAWIGGSADMQYF. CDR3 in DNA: TGTGCCTGGATTGGCGGGAGCGCAGATATGCAGTATTTT.

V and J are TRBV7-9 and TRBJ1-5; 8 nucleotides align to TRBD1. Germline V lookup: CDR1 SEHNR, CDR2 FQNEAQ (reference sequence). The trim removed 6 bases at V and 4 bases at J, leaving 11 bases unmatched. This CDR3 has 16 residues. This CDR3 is CASSQTGQGGNQPQHF. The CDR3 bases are TGTGCCAGCAGTCAGACCGGACAGGGAGGGAATCAGCCCCAGCATTTT.

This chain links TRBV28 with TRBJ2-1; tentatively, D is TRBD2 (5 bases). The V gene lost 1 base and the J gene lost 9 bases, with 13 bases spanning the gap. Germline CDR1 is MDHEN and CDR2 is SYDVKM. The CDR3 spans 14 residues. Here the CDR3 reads CASSLSLTGSEQFF. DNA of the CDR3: TGTGCCAGCAGTTTATCCCTAACTGGGAGTGAGCAGTTCTTC.

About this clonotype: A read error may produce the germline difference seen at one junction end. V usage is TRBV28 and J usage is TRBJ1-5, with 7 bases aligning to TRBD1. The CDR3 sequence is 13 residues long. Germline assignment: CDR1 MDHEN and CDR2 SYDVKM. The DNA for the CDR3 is TGTGACAGCAGACAGGGTAAACTCCAGCCCCAGCATTTT. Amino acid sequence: CDSRQGKLQPQHF.

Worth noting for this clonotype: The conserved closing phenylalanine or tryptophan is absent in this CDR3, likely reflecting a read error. This chain's CDR3 is CAIQTSLNEQFL. The CDR3 nucleotides are TGTGCCATCCAGACTAGTCTCAATGAGCAGTTCTTA. The V and J genes are TRBV12-3 or TRBV12-4 and TRBJ2-1; D possibly corresponds to TRBD2 (6 bases). CDR3 length: 12 residues. V lost 10 bases, J lost 6 bases, and 13 bases lay in between.

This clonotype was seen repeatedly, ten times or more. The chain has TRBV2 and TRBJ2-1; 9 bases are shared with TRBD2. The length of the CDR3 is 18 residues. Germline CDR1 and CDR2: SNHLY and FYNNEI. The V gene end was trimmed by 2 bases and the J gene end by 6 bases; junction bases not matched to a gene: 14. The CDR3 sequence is CASSETVGGRVLTNEQFF. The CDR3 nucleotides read TGTGCCAGCAGTGAAACTGTTGGCGGGAGGGTCCTTACCAATGAGCAGTTCTTC.

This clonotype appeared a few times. CDR3 sequence: CASSLAHTPNQPQHF. The DNA of the CDR3 is TGTGCCAGCAGTTTAGCGCATACACCCAATCAGCCCCAGCATTTT. The chain joins TRBV12-3 or TRBV12-4 to TRBJ1-5, with no clear D. The CDR3 loop spans 15 amino acids. Trimming removed 0 bases from V and 3 bases from J, with 9 bases in between.

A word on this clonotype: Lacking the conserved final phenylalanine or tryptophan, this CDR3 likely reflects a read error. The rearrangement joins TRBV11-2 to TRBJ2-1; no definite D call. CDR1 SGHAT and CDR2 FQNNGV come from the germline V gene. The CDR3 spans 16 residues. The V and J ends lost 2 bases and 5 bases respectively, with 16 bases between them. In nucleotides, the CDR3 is TGTGCCAGCAGCTTAAACACGGGCCTGGACGACAATGAGCAGTTCATC. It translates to CASSLNTGLDDNEQFI.

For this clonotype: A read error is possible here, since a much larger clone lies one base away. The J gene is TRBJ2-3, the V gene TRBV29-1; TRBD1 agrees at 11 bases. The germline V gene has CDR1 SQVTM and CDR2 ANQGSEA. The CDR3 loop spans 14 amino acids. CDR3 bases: TGCAGCGCCTTGGGACAGGGGGGCCCAGATATGCAGTATTTT. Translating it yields CSALGQGGPDMQYF.

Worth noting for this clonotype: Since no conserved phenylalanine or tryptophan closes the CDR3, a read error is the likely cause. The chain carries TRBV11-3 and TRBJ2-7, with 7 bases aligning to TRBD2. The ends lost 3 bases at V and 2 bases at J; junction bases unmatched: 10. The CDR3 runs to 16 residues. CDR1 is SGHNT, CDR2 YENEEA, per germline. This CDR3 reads CASSFSLAGATYEQYY. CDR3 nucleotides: TGTGCCAGCAGCTTCTCCCTGGCGGGAGCGACCTACGAGCAGTACTAC.

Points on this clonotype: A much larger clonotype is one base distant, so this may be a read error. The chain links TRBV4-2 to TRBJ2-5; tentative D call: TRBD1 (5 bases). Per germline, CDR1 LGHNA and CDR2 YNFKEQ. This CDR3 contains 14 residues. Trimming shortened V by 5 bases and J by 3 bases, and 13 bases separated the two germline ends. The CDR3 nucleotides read TGTGCCAGCAGCGAAACCCAGGGAAAAGAGACCCAGTACTTC. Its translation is CASSETQGKETQYF.

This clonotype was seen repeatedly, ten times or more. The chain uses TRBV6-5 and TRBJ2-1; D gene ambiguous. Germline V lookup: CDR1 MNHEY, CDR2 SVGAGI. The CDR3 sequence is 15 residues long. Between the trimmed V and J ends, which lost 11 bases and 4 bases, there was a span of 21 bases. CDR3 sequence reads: CAVQRRFAPYNEQFF. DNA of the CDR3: TGTGCCGTTCAAAGGCGTTTCGCCCCATACAATGAGCAGTTCTTC.

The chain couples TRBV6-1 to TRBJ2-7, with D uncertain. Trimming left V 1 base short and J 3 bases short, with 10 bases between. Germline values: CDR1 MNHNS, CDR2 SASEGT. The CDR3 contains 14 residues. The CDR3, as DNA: TGTGCCAGCAGTGAAGACCGGCGGCTCTACGAGCAGTACTTC. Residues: CASSEDRRLYEQYF.

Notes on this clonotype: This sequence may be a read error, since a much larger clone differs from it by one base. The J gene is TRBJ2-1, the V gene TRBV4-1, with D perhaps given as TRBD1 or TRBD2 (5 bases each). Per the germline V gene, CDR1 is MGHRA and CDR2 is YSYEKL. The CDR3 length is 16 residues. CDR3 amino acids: CANSQGQGTARNEQFF. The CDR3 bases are TGCGCCAACAGCCAAGGTCAAGGGACGGCAAGGAATGAGCAGTTCTTC.

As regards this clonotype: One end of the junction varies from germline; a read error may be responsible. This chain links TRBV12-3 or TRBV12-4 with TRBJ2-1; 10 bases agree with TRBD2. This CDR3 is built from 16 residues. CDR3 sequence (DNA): TGTGCCAGCATCCGACAGGGGACTAGCGCTTACAATGAGCAGATCTTC. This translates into CASIRQGTSAYNEQIF.

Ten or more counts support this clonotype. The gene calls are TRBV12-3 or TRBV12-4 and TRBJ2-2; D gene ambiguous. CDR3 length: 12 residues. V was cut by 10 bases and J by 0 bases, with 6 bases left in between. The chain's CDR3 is CATRPNTGELFF. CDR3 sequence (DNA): TGTGCCACTCGTCCGAACACCGGGGAGCTGTTTTTT.

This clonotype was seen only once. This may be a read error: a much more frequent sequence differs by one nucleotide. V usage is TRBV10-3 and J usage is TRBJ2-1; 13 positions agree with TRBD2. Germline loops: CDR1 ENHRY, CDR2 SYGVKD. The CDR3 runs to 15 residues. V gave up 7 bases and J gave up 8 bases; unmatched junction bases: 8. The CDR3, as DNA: TGTGCCATCAACCCCGGGACTAGCGGGAACGATGAGCAGTTCTTC. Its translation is CAINPGTSGNDEQFF.

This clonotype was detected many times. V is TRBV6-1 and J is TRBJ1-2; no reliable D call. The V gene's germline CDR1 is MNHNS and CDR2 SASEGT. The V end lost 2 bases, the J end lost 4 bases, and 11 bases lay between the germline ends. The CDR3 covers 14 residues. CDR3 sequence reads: CASSERRETYGYTF. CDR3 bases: TGTGCCAGCAGTGAACGCAGAGAAACCTATGGCTACACCTTC.

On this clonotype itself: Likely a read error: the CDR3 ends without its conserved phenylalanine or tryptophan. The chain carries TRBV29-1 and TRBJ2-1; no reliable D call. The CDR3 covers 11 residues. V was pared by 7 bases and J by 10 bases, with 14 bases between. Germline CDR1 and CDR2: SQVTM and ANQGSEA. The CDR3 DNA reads TGCAGCGCGGGTACGGTGGAGGAGCAGTTCCTC. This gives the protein CSAGTVEEQFL.

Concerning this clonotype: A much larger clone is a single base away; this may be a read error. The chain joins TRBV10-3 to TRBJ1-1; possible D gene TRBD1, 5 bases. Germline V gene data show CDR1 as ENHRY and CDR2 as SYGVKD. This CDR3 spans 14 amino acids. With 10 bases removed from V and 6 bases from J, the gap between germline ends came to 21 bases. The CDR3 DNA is TGTGCCACCGCCGTTGGGGCGGCGAGCGCTGAAGCTTTCTTT. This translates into CATAVGAASAEAFF.

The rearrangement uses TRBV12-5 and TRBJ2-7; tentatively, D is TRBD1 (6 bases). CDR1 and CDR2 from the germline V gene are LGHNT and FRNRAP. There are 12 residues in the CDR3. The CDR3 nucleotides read TGTGTTCAAACAGGGCCCACCTACGAGCAGTACTTC. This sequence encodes CVQTGPTYEQYF.

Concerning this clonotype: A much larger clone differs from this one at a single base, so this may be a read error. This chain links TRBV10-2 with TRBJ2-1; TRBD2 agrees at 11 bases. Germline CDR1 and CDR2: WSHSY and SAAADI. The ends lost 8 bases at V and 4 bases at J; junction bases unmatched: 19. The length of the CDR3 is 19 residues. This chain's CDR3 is CASGSGISGRGLGYNEQFF. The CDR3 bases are TGCGCCAGCGGTTCCGGGATTAGCGGGAGGGGTCTGGGTTACAATGAGCAGTTCTTC.

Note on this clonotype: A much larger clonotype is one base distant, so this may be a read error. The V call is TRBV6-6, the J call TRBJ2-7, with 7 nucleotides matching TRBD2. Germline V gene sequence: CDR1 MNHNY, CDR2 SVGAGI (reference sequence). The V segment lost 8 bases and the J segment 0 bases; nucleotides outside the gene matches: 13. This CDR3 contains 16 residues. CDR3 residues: CASGPSGDLRSYEQYF. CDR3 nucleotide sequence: TGTGCCAGCGGGCCCAGCGGGGATCTCCGCTCCTACGAGCAGTACTTC.

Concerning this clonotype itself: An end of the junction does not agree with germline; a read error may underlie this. In nucleotides, the CDR3 is TGTGCCGGCAGCTCCCAGGGCCTAGCCGAAAACATTCAGTACTTC. Encoded protein: CAGSSQGLAENIQYF. V gene TRBV11-2 combines with J gene TRBJ2-4; D may be TRBD1 or TRBD2 (5 bases each). CDR1 is SGHAT and CDR2 is FQNNGV in the germline V gene. This CDR3 contains 15 residues.

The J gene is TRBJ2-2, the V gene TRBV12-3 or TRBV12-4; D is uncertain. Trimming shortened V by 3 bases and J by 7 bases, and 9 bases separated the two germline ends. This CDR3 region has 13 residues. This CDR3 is CASSFSDIGELFF. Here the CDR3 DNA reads TGTGCCAGCAGTTTCTCTGACATCGGGGAGCTGTTTTTT.